This entry is about one TCR beta chain. What it recognizes is unknown. The CDR3 extends over 15 amino acids. The ends were cut back, 0 bases at V and 4 bases at J, with 12 bases in the middle. Germline values: CDR1 ENHRY, CDR2 SYGVKD. Both 60 Vbeta primers and 13 Jbeta primers went into the PCR. Data came from immunoSEQ multiplex PCR; TCRdb stores just in-frame clones and leaves some out. The sample yields roughly 130,000 clones, around four fifths seen once. The data were taken from a study of cytomegalovirus exposure and HLA in healthy donors. General observations from the study: Available immune exposure information covered CMV serostatus only. The listing of 150 to 200 TCR beta chains classed them as cytomegalovirus-associated. Despite most TCR sequences being rare, some public TCRs occurred in many donors.

The sample comprised PBMCs. The rearrangement links TRBV10-3 to TRBJ1-1, with D maybe TRBD1 (5 bases). The receptor comes from a human donor in good health. This CDR3 reads CAISESPGRTTEAFF. The CDR3 nucleotides read TGTGCCATCAGTGAGTCCCCAGGGAGGACCACTGAAGCTTTCTTT.